The rows below give T cell receptor beta chains drawn from one sample of a study of T-cell reconstitution after alpha-beta-depleted transplantation in children. A single record per CDR3 protein comes from TCRdb applying MiXCR to the PCR reads. This table has about 78,000 distinct CDR3 sequences, 11% to 15% appearing once. Sample: PBMCs, mostly from graft donor cells, taken 180 days after TCRalphabeta/CD19-depleted stem cell transplant. The receptor source for this set is a male patient under 10 years old who had a stem cell transplant for acute lymphoblastic leukemia, so the T cells may come from the graft donor. CDR3s leave out the opening cysteine and the closing phenylalanine or tryptophan.

CDR3: ASSYSIGRYTNYGYT
V: TRBV6-5
J: TRBJ1-2

CDR3: ASSPTGNTEAF
V: TRBV7-3
J: TRBJ1-1

CDR3: ASRTGMVNEQF
V: TRBV27
J: TRBJ2-1

CDR3: ASSFSSSYEQY
V: TRBV7-2
J: TRBJ2-7

CDR3: SPGTSEYEQY
V: TRBV20-1
J: TRBJ2-7

CDR3: ASSPPVSGNTIY
V: TRBV12-3/TRBV12-4
J: TRBJ1-3

CDR3: ASSQGAGTGNTIY
V: TRBV4-3
J: TRBJ1-3

CDR3: ASSLASGGSYDQY
V: TRBV7-2
J: TRBJ2-7

CDR3: ASSPTANYGYT
V: TRBV18
J: TRBJ1-2

CDR3: SASGGYEQY
V: TRBV20-1
J: TRBJ2-7

CDR3: ASSNYRGNQPQH
V: TRBV2
J: TRBJ1-5

CDR3: ASSLVSGRIGEQF
V: TRBV7-2
J: TRBJ2-1

CDR3: ATSRGAGIAKNIQY
V: TRBV15
J: TRBJ2-4

CDR3: ASSTSTNEKLF
V: TRBV5-1
J: TRBJ1-4

CDR3: ASSFRTSAYNEQF
V: TRBV12-3/TRBV12-4
J: TRBJ2-1